This TCR beta chain was identified during a study of T cells in Graves' hyperthyroidism and ophthalmopathy. Regarding the study as a whole: The majority of expanded thyroid clonotypes above 0.001 also appeared in blood.

This clonotype was counted many times. Its antigen is not identified. RNA transcripts served as the template for amplifying TCR beta CDR3 regions. A set of HTBI primers served as the primers for a first-round RT-PCR of the TCR CDR3. From the multiplex PCR reads, TCRdb called clonotypes with MiXCR, one entry per CDR3 protein. The table includes 400,000 to 600,000 distinct CDR3 sequences, approximately 16% detected once. The source material was blood. The sequence was obtained from a woman in her 30s with Graves' ophthalmopathy.

CDR3: CASGLGDGYTF. The CDR3 DNA reads as TGCGCCAGCGGCCTAGGGGATGGCTACACCTTC. The rearrangement uses TRBV5-1 and TRBJ1-2, with D possibly TRBD1 on 5 matching bases. The V gene lost 7 bases and the J gene lost 6 bases, with 10 bases spanning the gap. Germline CDR1 SGHRS, CDR2 YFSETQ. The CDR3 runs 11 residues.